This record concerns one TCR beta chain sequence. Its matching antigen is unknown. Libraries were prepared by immunoSEQ multiplex PCR; TCRdb keeps only in-frame clonotypes and omits some of them. This sample carries approximately 1,500,000 clones, about 98% of them seen once, and the ten largest clones take roughly 0.4%. The data stem from a study of shared clonotypes between healthy human individuals. Study-wide results and caveats: Non-shared clonotypes had lower generation probabilities than clonotypes shared by all four sorted-subset donors. The expectation was that sequencing depth would affect clonotype sharing among donors.

The ends lost 4 bases at V and 3 bases at J; junction bases unmatched: 9. CDR1 and CDR2 from the germline V gene are SGHNT and YYREEE (reference sequence). The CDR3 spans 15 residues. The TCR sequence derives from a young man in good health. The chain couples TRBV5-4 to TRBJ2-7, with 8 bases aligning to TRBD1. Sequencing was performed on naive CD4+ T cells sorted from blood. Subset reported: CD45RA+ positively selected. The CDR3 spells CASSRGGQGNYEQYF. In nucleotides, the CDR3 is TGTGCCAGCAGCAGAGGCGGACAGGGAAACTACGAGCAGTACTTC.